This TCR beta chain originates from a study of regulatory T cells in long-lasting Graves disease. Overall study findings and caveats: When disease was persistent, TRBV28, TRBJ1-2 and TRBJ2-5 were the favored segments.

With regard to this clonotype: Its matching antigen is unknown.

V was clipped by 0 bases and J by 6 bases; unmatched bases: 9. CDR3 length: 15 amino acids. Germline V gene lookup returns CDR1 DFQATT and CDR2 SNEGSKA (reference sequence). As to time point: persistent/refractory GD, antithyroid drugs over 5 years with positive TRAb. From RNA extracted from PBMCs, the TCR library was made. For TCR beta, libraries came from iRepertoire HTBI primers and Arm-PCR of CDR3 regions. TCRdb used MiXCR to reprocess the multiplex PCR reads, holding one entry per CDR3 protein. The table has about 660,000 distinct CDR3 sequences, around 30% seen once; the top ten hold around 42%.

The chain combines TRBV20-1 with TRBJ2-7; the match to TRBD2 covers 9 bases. The receptor's source is a female donor with Graves disease. The material was peripheral blood mononuclear cells (PBMCs), obtained when the disease was refractory, from a patient treated with antithyroid drugs. The CDR3 DNA follows: TGCAGTGCTAGAGAGGGGGGTAGCGGGAGTCGCGAGCAGTACTTC. Protein product: CSAREGGSGSREQYF.